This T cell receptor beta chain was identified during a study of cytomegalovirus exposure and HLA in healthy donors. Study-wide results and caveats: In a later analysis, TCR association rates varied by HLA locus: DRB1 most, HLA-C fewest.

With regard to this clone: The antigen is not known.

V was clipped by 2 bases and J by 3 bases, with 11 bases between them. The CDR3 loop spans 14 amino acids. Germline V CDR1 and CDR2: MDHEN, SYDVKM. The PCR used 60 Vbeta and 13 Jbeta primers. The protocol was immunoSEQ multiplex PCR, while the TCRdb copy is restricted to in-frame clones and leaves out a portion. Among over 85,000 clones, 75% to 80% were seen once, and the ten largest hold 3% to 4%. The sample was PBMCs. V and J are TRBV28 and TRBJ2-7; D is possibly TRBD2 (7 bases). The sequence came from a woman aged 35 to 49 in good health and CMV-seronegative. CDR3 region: CASSLPGGHYEQYF. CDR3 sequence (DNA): TGTGCCAGCAGTTTACCGGGGGGACACTACGAGCAGTACTTC.